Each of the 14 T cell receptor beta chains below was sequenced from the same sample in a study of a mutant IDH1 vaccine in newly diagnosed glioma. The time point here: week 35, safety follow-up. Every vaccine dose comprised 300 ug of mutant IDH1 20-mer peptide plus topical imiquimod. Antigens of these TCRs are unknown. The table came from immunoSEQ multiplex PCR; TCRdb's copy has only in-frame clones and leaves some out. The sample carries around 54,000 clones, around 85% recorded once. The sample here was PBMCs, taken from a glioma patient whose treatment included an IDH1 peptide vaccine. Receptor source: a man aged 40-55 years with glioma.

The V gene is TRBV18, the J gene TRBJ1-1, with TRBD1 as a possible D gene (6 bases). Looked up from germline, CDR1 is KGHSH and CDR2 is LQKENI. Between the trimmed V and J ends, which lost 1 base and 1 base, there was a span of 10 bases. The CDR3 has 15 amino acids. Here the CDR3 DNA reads TGTGCCAGCTCACCACTGCGGGACACGAACACTGAAGCTTTCTTT. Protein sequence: CASSPLRDTNTEAFF.

The CDR3, as DNA: TGTGCCAGCTCACTTCAGGGCTCGAACACTGAAGCTTTCTTT. Protein sequence: CASSLQGSNTEAFF. The chain employs TRBV18 and TRBJ1-1; perhaps TRBD1 as D (5 bases). With 4 bases removed from V and 1 base from J, the gap between germline ends came to 10 bases. This CDR3 has 14 residues. Germline assignment: CDR1 KGHSH and CDR2 LQKENI.

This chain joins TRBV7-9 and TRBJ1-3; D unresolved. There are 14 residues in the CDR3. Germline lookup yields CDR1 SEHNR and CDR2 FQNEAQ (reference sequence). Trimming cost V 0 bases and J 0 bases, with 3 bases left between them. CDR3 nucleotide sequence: TGTGCCAGCAGCTTAGCAGTCTCTGGAAACACCATATATTTT. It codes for CASSLAVSGNTIYF.

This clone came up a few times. The DNA for the CDR3 is TGTGCCAGCAGTGAATCGGGGAGAAGAACCGGGGAGCTGTTTTTT. Protein product: CASSESGRRTGELFF. This chain connects TRBV6-1 to TRBJ2-2, with D possibly being TRBD2 (5 bases). The germline V gene encodes CDR1 MNHNS and CDR2 SASEGT. CDR3 size: 15 residues. The germline V and J ends were trimmed by 2 bases and 5 bases, with 12 bases remaining between them.

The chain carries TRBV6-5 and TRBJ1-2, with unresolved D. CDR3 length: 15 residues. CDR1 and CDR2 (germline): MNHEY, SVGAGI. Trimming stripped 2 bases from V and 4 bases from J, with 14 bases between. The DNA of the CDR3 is TGTGCCAGCAGTTACGACTTGGTGGGTGGCTATGGCTACACCTTC. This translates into CASSYDLVGGYGYTF.

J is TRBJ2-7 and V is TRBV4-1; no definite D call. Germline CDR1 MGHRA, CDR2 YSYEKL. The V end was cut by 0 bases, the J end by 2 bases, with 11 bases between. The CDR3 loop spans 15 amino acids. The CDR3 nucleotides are TGCGCCAGCAGCCAAGAGAGAGGCGCAACCTACGAGCAGTACTTC. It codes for CASSQERGATYEQYF.

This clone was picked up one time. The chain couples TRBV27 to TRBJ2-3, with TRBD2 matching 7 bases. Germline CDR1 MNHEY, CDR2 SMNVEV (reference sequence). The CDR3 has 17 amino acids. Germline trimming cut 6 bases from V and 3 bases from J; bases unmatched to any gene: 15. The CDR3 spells CASSRGEWEGLTDTQYF. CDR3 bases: TGTGCCAGCAGCCGGGGGGAATGGGAGGGTTTAACAGATACGCAGTATTTT.

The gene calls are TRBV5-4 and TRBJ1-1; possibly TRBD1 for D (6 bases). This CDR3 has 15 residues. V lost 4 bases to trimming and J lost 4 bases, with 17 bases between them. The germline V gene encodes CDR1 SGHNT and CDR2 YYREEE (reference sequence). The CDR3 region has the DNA TGTGCCAGCAGCATGGGGGGCGAGGGTAGCACTGAAGCTTTCTTT. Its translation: CASSMGGEGSTEAFF.

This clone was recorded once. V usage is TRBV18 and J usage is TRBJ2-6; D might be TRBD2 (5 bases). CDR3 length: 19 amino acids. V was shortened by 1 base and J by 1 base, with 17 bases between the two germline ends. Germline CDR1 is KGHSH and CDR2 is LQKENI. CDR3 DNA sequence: TGTGCCAGCTCACCACTTGGTTCGGGGTCTCCGTCTGGGGCCAACGTCCTGACTTTC. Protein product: CASSPLGSGSPSGANVLTF.

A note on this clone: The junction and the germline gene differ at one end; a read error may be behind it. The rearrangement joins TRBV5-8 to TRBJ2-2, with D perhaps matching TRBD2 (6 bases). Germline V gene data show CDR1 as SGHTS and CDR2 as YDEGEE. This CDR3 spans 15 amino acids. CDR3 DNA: TGTGCCAGCAACTTGGGGGGACCGAACACCGGGGAGCTGTTTTTT. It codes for CASNLGGPNTGELFF.

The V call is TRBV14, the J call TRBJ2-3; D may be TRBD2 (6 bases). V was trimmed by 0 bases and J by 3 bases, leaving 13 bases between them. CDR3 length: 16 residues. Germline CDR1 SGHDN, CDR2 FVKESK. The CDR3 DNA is TGTGCCAGCAGCCAAGAAACGGGAGTCAGAACAGATACGCAGTATTTT. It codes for CASSQETGVRTDTQYF.

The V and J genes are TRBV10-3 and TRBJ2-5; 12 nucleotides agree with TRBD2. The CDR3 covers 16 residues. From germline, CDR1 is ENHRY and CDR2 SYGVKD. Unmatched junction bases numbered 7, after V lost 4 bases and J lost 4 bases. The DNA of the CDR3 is TGTGCCATCAGTGGTTCTAGCGGGAGGGCCGGAGAGACCCAGTACTTC. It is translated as CAISGSSGRAGETQYF.

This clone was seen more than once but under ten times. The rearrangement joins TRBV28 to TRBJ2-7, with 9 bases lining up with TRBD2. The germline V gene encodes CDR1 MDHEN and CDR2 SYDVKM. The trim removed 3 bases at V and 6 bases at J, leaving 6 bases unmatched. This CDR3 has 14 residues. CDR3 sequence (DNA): TGTGCCAGCAGTTTCCCTAGCGGGGTTCTCGAGCAGTACTTC. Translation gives CASSFPSGVLEQYF.

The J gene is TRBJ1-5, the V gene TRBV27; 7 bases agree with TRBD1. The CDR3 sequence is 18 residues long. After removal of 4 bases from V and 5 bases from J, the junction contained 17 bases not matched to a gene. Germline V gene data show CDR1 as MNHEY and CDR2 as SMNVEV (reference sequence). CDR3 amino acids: CASSYTHPQGFGDQPQHF. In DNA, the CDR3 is TGTGCCAGCAGTTACACGCACCCACAGGGGTTCGGGGATCAGCCCCAGCATTTT.